Below are 9 T cell receptor beta chains sequenced from a single sample in a study of technical replicates of blood from several donors. Generated by immunoSEQ multiplex PCR, the TCRdb table keeps only in-frame clones and is missing some. The data hold 65,000 to 90,000 clones, with roughly nine tenths observed a single time. Sequencing input: T cells isolated from PBMCs. The source is a human donor in good health.

This chain connects TRBV19 to TRBJ2-3, with 9 bases lining up with TRBD2. V lost 5 bases and J lost 5; bases outside the gene matches: 2. The CDR3 totals 13 residues. Germline CDR1 and CDR2: LNHDA and SQIVND (reference sequence). In DNA form, the CDR3 reads TGTGCCAGTAGTTCGACTAGCGGAGATACGCAGTATTTT. Its protein product is CASSSTSGDTQYF.

Details on this clone: Relative to the germline gene, one junction end is altered; a read error may explain this. The chain links TRBV30 to TRBJ2-2, with a possible D match to TRBD2 (6 bases). The germline gives CDR1 GTSNPN, CDR2 SVGIG (reference sequence). This CDR3 comprises 15 residues. The CDR3 DNA reads TGTGCCTGGAGTTGGGGGGTTACGAACACCAGGGAGCTGTTTTTT. Translation gives CAWSWGVTNTRELFF. Combining the CDR3 with reference TRBV30 and TRBJ2-2 gives the whole variable domain SQTIHQWPATLVQPVGSPLSLECTVEGTSNPNLYWYRQAAGRGLQLLFYSVGIGQISSEVPQNLSASRPQDRQFILSSKKLLLSDSGFYLCAWSWGVTNTRELFFGEGSRLTVL.

V usage is TRBV7-8 and J usage is TRBJ2-5, with D tentatively TRBD2 (8 bases). In germline, CDR1 is SGHVS, CDR2 FQNEAQ. Trimming stripped 5 bases from V and 2 bases from J, with 18 bases between. The CDR3 is 16 residues long. CDR3 region: CASSPGGLVRQETQYF. The CDR3 DNA sequence: TGTGCCAGCAGCCCAGGGGGACTAGTGAGACAAGAGACCCAGTACTTC.

This chain connects TRBV2 to TRBJ2-7, with D perhaps matching TRBD1 (5 bases). CDR1 is SNHLY, CDR2 FYNNEI, per germline. The CDR3 spans 12 residues. V dropped 6 bases and J dropped 3 bases, with 9 bases sitting between them. Written as DNA, the CDR3 is TGTGCCAGCAGGGCAGACAGCTACGAGCAGTACTTC. It codes for CASRADSYEQYF.

The table lists this clone with a count of one. The V call is TRBV5-4, the J call TRBJ2-1; 8 bases are a match to TRBD1. This CDR3 is 16 amino acids long. V lost 3 bases and J lost 0; bases outside the gene matches: 5. Germline V lookup: CDR1 SGHNT, CDR2 YYREEE (reference sequence). CDR3 in amino acids: CASSSPQGVSYNEQFF. In DNA, the CDR3 is TGTGCCAGCAGCTCACCACAGGGGGTCTCCTACAATGAGCAGTTCTTC.

This clone is a singleton in its sample. The chain uses TRBV19 and TRBJ2-7; 7 positions match TRBD1. The CDR3 spans 14 residues. V shed 4 bases and J 3 bases; nucleotides not matched to a gene: 6. The germline CDR1 and CDR2 sequences are LNHDA and SQIVND (reference sequence). CDR3 region: CASSKDRLDYEQYF. For the CDR3, the DNA is TGTGCCAGTAGTAAGGACAGGTTGGACTACGAGCAGTACTTC.

This sequence joins TRBV7-9 and TRBJ2-5, with D uncertain. The CDR3 has 13 amino acids. Looked up from germline, CDR1 is SEHNR and CDR2 is FQNEAQ (reference sequence). Between the trimmed V and J ends, which lost 2 bases and 5 bases, there was a span of 9 bases. In DNA form, the CDR3 reads TGTGCCAGCAGCTTATCGGAGATCGAGACCCAGTACTTC. It codes for CASSLSEIETQYF. Full variable domain (outside the CDR3, taken from reference TRBV7-9 and TRBJ2-5): DTGVSQNPRHKITKRGQNVTFRCDPISEHNRLYWYRQTLGQGPEFLTYFQNEAQLEKSRLLSDRFSAERPKGSFSTLEIQRTEQGDSAMYLCASSLSEIETQYFGPGTRLLVL.

The V gene is TRBV18, the J gene TRBJ2-2; the D gene is possibly TRBD1 (5 bases). V shed 4 bases and J shed 6 bases, with 21 bases lying between them. From germline, CDR1 is KGHSH and CDR2 LQKENI. The length of the CDR3 is 17 residues. CDR3 loop: CASSRAGLHAGAGELFF. The CDR3 DNA is TGTGCCAGCTCACGGGCAGGGCTTCATGCTGGCGCCGGGGAGCTGTTTTTT.

This rearrangement joins TRBV30 to TRBJ2-1; TRBD1 is a possible D gene (6 bases). Germline CDR1 reads GTSNPN; CDR2 reads SVGIG (reference sequence). The V end was cut by 5 bases, the J end by 15 bases, with 17 bases between. The length of the CDR3 is 11 residues. The CDR3: CAWGSTGRGFF. In DNA form, the CDR3 reads TGTGCCTGGGGATCGACAGGCCGAGGGTTCTTC.